This T cell receptor beta chain was profiled in a study of blood T cells in healthy people across ages. This clonotype has just a few counts. From germline, CDR1 is DFQATT and CDR2 SNEGSKA (reference sequence). Germline trimming cut 8 bases from V and 6 bases from J; bases unmatched to any gene: 10. The CDR3 has 15 residues. PCR was performed a second time for about 7 to 11 cycles using a sample-barcoded 5' primer and a J-beta primer mix. One entry per CDR3 protein results from TCRdb running MiXCR on the 5' RACE reads. The sample records about 1.6 million distinct CDR3 sequences, roughly 30% being singletons.

The source is a woman in her twenties or thirties in good health. The rearrangement joins TRBV20-1 to TRBJ2-1; TRBD2 matches 13 bases. Input material: blood. The CDR3 bases are TGCAGTACAACTAGCGGGAGGGCCCGGGGCAATGAGCAGTTCTTC. Translated, it gives CSTTSGRARGNEQFF.